The 3 T cell receptor beta chains below were found in one sample sequenced in a study of identical twins. TCRdb redid the calling of the 5' RACE reads with MiXCR, one entry per CDR3 protein. The sample holds roughly 290,000 distinct CDR3 sequences, around 8.8% seen once. This same sample was also taken into another study, of yellow fever vaccine responses in identical twins.

Source material: memory (CD45RO+) T cells sorted from blood. The receptor source for this set is a woman aged 18-35 years in good health.

The chain recombines TRBV2 with TRBJ2-4; D gene ambiguous. The length of the CDR3 is 13 residues. The V end lost 1 base, the J end lost 8 bases, and 9 bases lay between the germline ends. CDR1 SNHLY and CDR2 FYNNEI come from the germline V gene. The CDR3 DNA is TGTGCCAGCAGTGAAGGGCTAGTCGACATTCAGTACTTC. Its protein product is CASSEGLVDIQYF.

This clonotype was observed at least ten times. The chain joins TRBV20-1 to TRBJ1-2; D not resolved. The CDR3 contains 14 residues. Trimming took 2 bases from V and 11 from J, leaving 21 bases between them. Looked up from germline, CDR1 is DFQATT and CDR2 is SNEGSKA (reference sequence). The CDR3 nucleotides read TGCAGTGCTAGATATGGAGGCCGAGAAATTCGGTACACCTTC. It translates to CSARYGGREIRYTF.

The V and J genes are TRBV2 and TRBJ2-5, with a tentative D call TRBD2 (5 bases). This CDR3 is built from 13 residues. Trimming shortened V by 3 bases and J by 5 bases, and 10 bases separated the two germline ends. Germline V gene data show CDR1 as SNHLY and CDR2 as FYNNEI. The CDR3 here is CASSDHAGETQYF. The CDR3 bases are TGTGCCAGCAGTGATCACGCGGGTGAGACCCAGTACTTC.